These 20 T cell receptor beta chains originate from one sample sequenced in a study of cytomegalovirus exposure and HLA in healthy donors. The PCR employed 60 Vbeta primers together with 13 Jbeta primers. Libraries were prepared by immunoSEQ multiplex PCR; TCRdb keeps only in-frame clonotypes and omits some of them. The sample contains about 130,000 clones, less than 85% of which appear only once. The source material was PBMCs. The receptors come from a man aged 18 to 29 in good health and CMV-seropositive.

This chain joins TRBV9 and TRBJ1-2; 7 nucleotides line up with TRBD1. CDR3 length: 13 residues. Germline values: CDR1 SGDLS, CDR2 YYNGEE. J was trimmed by 1 base and V by 3 bases; bases with no gene match: 0. CDR3 sequence: CASSGDSNYGYTF. The CDR3 nucleotides are TGTGCCAGCAGCGGGGACAGTAACTATGGCTACACCTTC.

The chain combines TRBV6-1 with TRBJ1-2; 12 nucleotides align to TRBD1. V lost 5 bases to trimming and J lost 5 bases; unmatched junction nucleotides: 6. This CDR3 contains 15 residues. Germline assignment: CDR1 MNHNS and CDR2 SASEGT. CDR3 loop: CASSLGTGGFYGYTF. The DNA for the CDR3 is TGTGCCAGCAGTCTCGGGACAGGGGGCTTTTATGGCTACACCTTC.

V usage is TRBV7-3 and J usage is TRBJ2-6; 7 positions agree with TRBD1. The CDR3 has 16 amino acids. The germline gives CDR1 SGHTA, CDR2 FQGTGA. J was trimmed by 2 bases and V by 5 bases; bases with no gene match: 6. The CDR3 DNA follows: TGTGCCAGCAGCCCAACAACAGGGGCTGGGGCCAACGTCCTGACTTTC. Its translation: CASSPTTGAGANVLTF.

V is TRBV20-1 and J is TRBJ2-2; TRBD1 is a possible D gene (5 bases). This CDR3 has 11 amino acids. The V gene's germline CDR1 is DFQATT and CDR2 SNEGSKA (reference sequence). Trimming stripped 5 bases from V and 8 bases from J, with 9 bases between. The CDR3 region is CSAQGSGELFF. The CDR3 coding sequence is TGCAGTGCTCAGGGATCAGGGGAGCTGTTTTTT.

This clone showed up just once. At one end, the junction sequence differs from germline, possibly due to a read error. This rearrangement joins TRBV5-1 to TRBJ2-5, with D possibly matching TRBD2 (6 bases). CDR3 length: 14 residues. Germline-derived CDR1 and CDR2 are SGHRS and YFSETQ. The CDR3 loop reads CASSPGTLQEAQYF. The CDR3, as DNA: TGCGCCAGCAGCCCAGGGACTTTACAAGAGGCCCAGTACTTC.

V gene TRBV2 combines with J gene TRBJ2-5, with TRBD2 matching 8 bases. After removal of 6 bases from V and 4 bases from J, the junction contained 7 bases not matched to a gene. CDR1 and CDR2 from the germline V gene are SNHLY and FYNNEI. The CDR3 has 14 amino acids. The CDR3, as DNA: TGTGCCAGCAGGCGACTAGCGTCCCCAGAGACCCAGTACTTC. This codes for CASRRLASPETQYF. The full variable domain, with the rest looked up from reference TRBV2 and TRBJ2-5, is EPEVTQTPSHQVTQMGQEVILRCVPISNHLYFYWYRQILGQKVEFLVSFYNNEISEKSEIFDDQFSVERPDGSNFTLKIRSTKLEDSAMYFCASRRLASPETQYFGPGTRLLVL.

V usage is TRBV14 and J usage is TRBJ2-5; D unresolved. CDR1 is SGHDN, CDR2 FVKESK, per germline. Trimming took off 1 base at V and 7 bases at J, with 10 bases between the two ends. The CDR3 is 13 residues long. The CDR3 coding sequence is TGTGCCAGCAGCCAAGTTCTCCAGTCGACCCAGTACTTC. Protein product: CASSQVLQSTQYF.

The chain recombines TRBV18 with TRBJ1-5; 8 nucleotides match TRBD1. V lost 3 bases, J lost 7 bases, and 8 bases stayed unmatched. CDR3 length equals 15 residues. Germline loops: CDR1 KGHSH, CDR2 LQKENI. CDR3 sequence (DNA): TGTGCCAGCTCACCGGGACAGGTGGAACACCAGCCCCAGCATTTT. It codes for CASSPGQVEHQPQHF.

The chain is built from TRBV19 and TRBJ2-7, with 11 bases matching TRBD2. CDR3 length: 15 residues. Germline lookup yields CDR1 LNHDA and CDR2 SQIVND (reference sequence). Trimming at V came to 6 bases and at J to 4 bases, leaving 8 bases not matched to a gene. CDR3 amino acids: CASSITSGGSYEQYF. For the CDR3, the DNA is TGTGCCAGTAGCATTACTAGCGGGGGATCGTACGAGCAGTACTTC.

This chain uses TRBV13 with TRBJ2-1; D might be TRBD1 (6 bases). Trimming left V 4 bases short and J 0 bases short, with 13 bases between. Per the germline V gene, CDR1 is PRHDT and CDR2 is FYEKMQ (reference sequence). The CDR3 consists of 16 residues. The CDR3, as DNA: TGTGCCAGCAGCTCCTCCACAGGGAGCTCCTACAATGAGCAGTTCTTC. The encoded protein is CASSSSTGSSYNEQFF.

The rearrangement joins TRBV12-5 to TRBJ2-5; the D gene is possibly TRBD1 (5 bases). Germline V gene lookup returns CDR1 LGHNT and CDR2 FRNRAP. CDR3 length: 15 residues. The germline V and J ends were trimmed by 5 bases and 5 bases, with 18 bases remaining between them. The CDR3 coding sequence is TGTGCTAGTGGTACCCCAGTGGGGCGGTGGGAGACCCAGTACTTC. Protein sequence: CASGTPVGRWETQYF. Full variable domain (missing parts from reference TRBV12-5 and TRBJ2-5): DARVTQTPRHKVTEMGQEVTMRCQPILGHNTVFWYRQTMMQGLELLAYFRNRAPLDDSGMPKDRFSAEMPDATLATLKIQPSEPRDSAVYFCASGTPVGRWETQYFGPGTRLLVL.

This clone was observed a single time. The genes are TRBV18 and TRBJ1-6, with a tentative D call TRBD1 (5 bases). Per germline, CDR1 KGHSH and CDR2 LQKENI. CDR3 length: 16 amino acids. V dropped 3 bases and J dropped 7 bases, with 16 bases sitting between them. CDR3 sequence: CASSPRVVSGNSPLHF. The CDR3 DNA follows: TGTGCCAGCTCACCTCGCGTTGTTTCAGGGAATTCACCCCTCCACTTT.

This sequence joins TRBV29-1 and TRBJ2-2; 7 bases match TRBD2. Germline V gene data show CDR1 as SQVTM and CDR2 as ANQGSEA. CDR3 size: 14 residues. J lost 3 bases, V lost 7 bases, and 8 bases had no gene match. Here the CDR3 reads CSARGVVDTGELFF. Here the CDR3 DNA reads TGCAGCGCCCGGGGGGTTGTAGACACCGGGGAGCTGTTTTTT.

This chain connects TRBV6-6 to TRBJ1-2, with 9 bases that match TRBD1. There are 13 residues in the CDR3. Per germline, CDR1 MNHNY and CDR2 SVGAGI (reference sequence). V lost 6 bases, J lost 7 bases, and 6 bases stayed unmatched. CDR3 bases: TGTGCCAGCAGCAAACAGGGGGCCTCTGGCTACACCTTC. Translated, it gives CASSKQGASGYTF.

The chain recombines TRBV6-6 with TRBJ1-1, with D possibly matching TRBD1 (6 bases). The CDR3 extends over 13 amino acids. Germline CDR1 is MNHNY and CDR2 is SVGAGI (reference sequence). With 6 bases removed from V and 9 bases from J, the gap between germline ends came to 17 bases. The chain's CDR3 is CASRPGASAQAFF. The CDR3 region has the DNA TGTGCCAGCAGGCCAGGGGCCTCAGCCCAAGCTTTCTTT.

This chain links TRBV6-7 with TRBJ1-2, with D uncertain. TRBV6-7 is known as an ORF, though its function is uncertain. The CDR3 is 18 amino acids. The germline V and J ends were trimmed by 0 bases and 0 bases, with 17 bases remaining between them. CDR3 loop: CASSYSFLVRQPNYGYTF. The CDR3 coding sequence is TGTGCCAGCAGTTACTCATTCCTCGTGCGGCAGCCTAACTATGGCTACACCTTC.

The genes are TRBV6-5 and TRBJ1-2, with TRBD1 matching 9 bases. The CDR3 is made up of 15 amino acids. V trimming: 6 bases; J trimming: 5 bases; junction bases outside the gene matches: 10. CDR1 and CDR2 from the germline V gene are MNHEY and SVGAGI. This CDR3 is CASRRLTGGAYGYTF. The CDR3 coding sequence is TGTGCCAGCAGACGCCTAACAGGGGGCGCGTATGGCTACACCTTC.

Worth noting for this clone: One end of the junction fails to match germline, which may point to a read error. This chain connects TRBV5-1 to TRBJ2-7, with D possibly TRBD1 on 6 matching bases. CDR1 is SGHRS and CDR2 is YFSETQ in the germline V gene. This CDR3 region has 13 residues. DNA of the CDR3: TGCGCCAGCAGCTTAGACAGGTCCTATGAGCAGTACTTC. This codes for CASSLDRSYEQYF.

The chain links TRBV21-1 to TRBJ2-1; the table's D call, TRBD2, has no DNA check behind it. TRBV21-1 counts as a pseudogene. This CDR3 is 15 amino acids long. Written as DNA, the CDR3 is TGTGCCAGCAACACCGGAGGGCGCCCCTACAATGAGCAGTTCTTC. Its protein is CASNTGGRPYNEQFF.

The V gene is TRBV4-1, the J gene TRBJ1-1; TRBD1 might be the D (6 bases). V lost 0 bases to trimming and J lost 6 bases, with 14 bases between them. The CDR3 spans 15 residues. From germline, CDR1 is MGHRA and CDR2 YSYEKL. CDR3 sequence reads: CASSQDMGARAEAFF. The CDR3 DNA follows: TGCGCCAGCAGCCAAGATATGGGGGCGCGGGCTGAAGCTTTCTTT.